This entry is about one T cell receptor (beta chain). Its binding antigen is unknown. No much larger clone is present one base from it, and per-base qualities are unavailable. The sample's time point label, in plain terms: baseline before first vaccination. Vaccinee samples were obtained from the UK trials COV001 and COV002, which included a single-blind randomized controlled phase 2/3 trial of AZD1222 (ChAdOx1 nCoV-19) in healthy adults. For TCRbeta chain sequencing, PBMC samples were collected from trial participants at day 0 and at day 28 after the second dose. This record belongs to a study of T cell responses to AZD1222 COVID-19 vaccine (dated by TCRdb to the early 2020s). Concerning the study at large: Because spike-specific TCR depth and breadth did not differ between the two schedules, AZD1222 recipients who got a second dose at roughly 4 weeks were pooled with those who got a second dose at roughly 12 weeks. TCR sequencing covered some 240 trial participants: about 210 given two doses of AZD1222 and 26 given two doses of MenACWY control vaccine. Enrollment into the trials was organized by age into subgroups of 18-55, 56-69 and 70-plus years, and those subgroups contained about 160, 30 and 59 TCR-sequenced participants, respectively. On the study overall, not on this receptor specifically: Participants were mostly white British and included more females than males, and it was suggested by the authors that clonal diversity may have been underestimated. After two AZD1222 doses, spike-specific TCR breadth and depth were significantly higher than at day 0 and than in MenACWY recipients. Conclusions about previously exposed vaccinees are limited because only five to seven AZD1222 recipients were SARS-CoV-2 seropositive at baseline. Epitopes outside the regions mutated in the B.1.351 and B.1.1.7 variants were reportedly recognized by nearly half of the unique spike-specific TCRs. In the small 56-69-year group, the increase in depth fell short of significance, most likely because of low power. Because no samples from the day 14 peak response were available, repertoires could be characterized only after the peak T cell response. CD4 TCRs associated with the vaccine covered the entire spike protein, and the dominant responses were in regions 160-218 and 743-854.

The CDR3 regions of human TCRbeta chains were analyzed by immunosequencing. Concerning the study's data processing: Repertoire TCRs were matched against a reference library of SARS-CoV-2-specific TCRs generated with the MIRA antigen-specificity platform. Breadth was defined as the fraction of unique TCRs that were SARS-CoV-2-associated. Depth was defined as the fraction of total T cells that were SARS-CoV-2-associated. Using the MIRA data, every spike-specific TCR was mapped to the spike region that the TCR reacted to and assigned to either a CD4 or a CD8 class. Log10-transformed breadth and depth values were compared by one-way ANOVA with Sidak's multiple comparisons tests. TCRdb took over this immuneACCESS table, retaining in-frame rearrangements with V and J assigned. Such tables are incomplete; in checked studies, under half of the missing clones stem from an unresolved V gene, and the remainder is unexplained. V and J calls and clone size are given by that table; D and trimming were obtained from the DNA. Present in this sample are about 190,000 clones, roughly 92% of which were seen just once. The top ten constitute roughly 1.3% of the sample.

CDR1 and CDR2, looked up from the germline V gene, are SGHAT and FQNNGV. Inclusive of the bounding cysteine and phenylalanine, the CDR3 is 13 residues long. Here the CDR3 DNA is all that survives: 39 bases in frame from base 1. V is clipped by 5 bases and J by 8 bases, and the sequence between their germline boundaries is 10 bases long. The rearranged segments are TRBV11-2 and TRBJ1-6; the D gene is not confidently resolved. The sequenced sample was peripheral blood, obtained on day 0 of AZD1222 vaccination. The TCR comes from an adult in good health. Here is the DNA: TGTGCCAGCAGCCGAAGCCTTGATTCACCCCTCCACTTT. Its product reads: CASSRSLDSPLHF.